Listed below are T cell receptor beta chains from one sample, sequenced in a study of cytomegalovirus exposure and HLA in healthy donors. The data were produced by immunoSEQ multiplex PCR, yet TCRdb's version contains in-frame clones alone and is incomplete. The sample has 150,000 or so clones; under 80% are singletons. The source material was PBMCs. The receptors were gathered from a human donor in good health. Each CDR3 is given with its conserved first and last residue. The D gene is left open where the match is weak. Size is omitted from some rows. Given values are once, few, many or a class for expanded clones.

D gene: .
V gene: TRBV7-2
J gene: TRBJ2-7
clone size: .
CDR3 protein: CASSLGQNYEQYF
CDR3 DNA: TGTGCCAGCAGCTTAGGGCAGAACTACGAGCAGTACTTC

D gene: .
V gene: TRBV18
J gene: TRBJ1-6
clone size: .
CDR3 protein: CASSPIRDSPLHF
CDR3 DNA: TGTGCCAGCTCCCCCATCCGGGATTCACCCCTCCACTTT

D gene: TRBD2
V gene: TRBV6-1
J gene: TRBJ2-1
clone size: .
CDR3 protein: CASSEYRLAADEQFF
CDR3 DNA: TGTGCCAGCAGTGAATATCGGCTAGCGGCGGATGAGCAGTTCTTC

D gene: .
V gene: TRBV6-5
J gene: TRBJ2-7
clone size: .
CDR3 protein: CASSGSGGQYEQYF
CDR3 DNA: TGTGCCAGCAGCGGCTCAGGGGGGCAGTACGAGCAGTACTTC

D gene: TRBD2
V gene: TRBV7-8
J gene: TRBJ2-2
clone size: .
CDR3 protein: CASSLGLAGHTGELFF
CDR3 DNA: TGTGCCAGCAGCCTCGGACTAGCGGGACACACCGGGGAGCTGTTTTTT

D gene: .
V gene: TRBV4-3
J gene: TRBJ2-2
clone size: .
CDR3 protein: CASSQAAWTGELFF
CDR3 DNA: TGCGCCAGCAGCCAGGCGGCGTGGACCGGGGAGCTGTTTTTT

D gene: .
V gene: TRBV18
J gene: TRBJ1-2
clone size: .
CDR3 protein: CASSPPRTDNYGYTF
CDR3 DNA: TGTGCCAGCTCACCACCCAGGACAGATAACTATGGCTACACCTTC

D gene: TRBD1
V gene: TRBV5-6
J gene: TRBJ2-5
clone size: .
CDR3 protein: CASSTGTGDYVQETQYF
CDR3 DNA: TGTGCCAGCAGCACCGGGACAGGGGACTATGTCCAAGAGACCCAGTACTTC

D gene: TRBD2
V gene: TRBV4-1
J gene: TRBJ2-7
clone size: few
CDR3 protein: CASSQPLGLAGGEQYF
CDR3 DNA: TGCGCCAGCAGCCAACCCCTCGGACTAGCGGGGGGCGAGCAGTACTTC

D gene: TRBD2
V gene: TRBV10-2
J gene: TRBJ2-1
clone size: .
CDR3 protein: CASRLGGAGGNEQFF
CDR3 DNA: TGCGCCAGCCGACTCGGCGGGGCGGGGGGGAATGAGCAGTTCTTC

D gene: .
V gene: TRBV2
J gene: TRBJ1-6
clone size: .
CDR3 protein: CASSEDGVNSPLHF
CDR3 DNA: TGTGCCAGCAGTGAAGACGGGGTTAATTCACCCCTCCACTTT

D gene: .
V gene: TRBV13
J gene: TRBJ1-2
clone size: .
CDR3 protein: CASSLQGNYGYTF
CDR3 DNA: TGTGCCAGCAGCTTGCAGGGAAACTATGGCTACACCTTC

D gene: .
V gene: TRBV2
J gene: TRBJ1-6
clone size: few
CDR3 protein: CASSEGSAVVSPLHF
CDR3 DNA: TGTGCCAGCAGCGAGGGATCGGCGGTCGTTTCACCCCTCCACTTT

D gene: TRBD2
V gene: TRBV7-8
J gene: TRBJ2-3
clone size: .
CDR3 protein: CASSASGGYRDTQYF
CDR3 DNA: TGTGCCAGCAGTGCTAGCGGGGGGTATCGAGATACGCAGTATTTT

D gene: .
V gene: TRBV5-1
J gene: TRBJ2-5
clone size: .
CDR3 protein: CASSFSGGETQYF
CDR3 DNA: TGCGCCAGCAGCTTCTCGGGTGGAGAGACCCAGTACTTC

D gene: .
V gene: TRBV7-6
J gene: TRBJ2-7
clone size: .
CDR3 protein: CASSARGSSYEQYF
CDR3 DNA: TGTGCCAGCAGCGCCCGGGGGAGCTCCTACGAGCAGTACTTC

D gene: .
V gene: TRBV6-5
J gene: TRBJ1-1
clone size: .
CDR3 protein: CASSYRGREAFF
CDR3 DNA: TGTGCCAGCAGTTACAGGGGCAGGGAAGCTTTCTTT

D gene: .
V gene: TRBV29-1
J gene: TRBJ2-7
clone size: .
CDR3 protein: CSVGPADRLLEQYF
CDR3 DNA: TGCAGCGTGGGCCCGGCAGACAGGCTCCTCGAGCAGTACTTC

D gene: .
V gene: TRBV2
J gene: TRBJ2-7
clone size: .
CDR3 protein: CASSDRFTYEQYF
CDR3 DNA: TGTGCCAGCAGCGACAGGTTTACCTACGAGCAGTACTTC

D gene: .
V gene: TRBV6-4
J gene: TRBJ1-5
clone size: .
CDR3 protein: CASSRDSNQPQHF
CDR3 DNA: TGTGCCAGCAGTCGGGATAGCAATCAGCCCCAGCATTTT

D gene: TRBD2
V gene: TRBV9
J gene: TRBJ2-5
clone size: once
CDR3 protein: CASSELAIAQETQYF
CDR3 DNA: TGTGCCAGCAGCGAACTAGCGATCGCTCAAGAGACCCAGTACTTC

D gene: TRBD1
V gene: TRBV13
J gene: TRBJ1-2
clone size: few
CDR3 protein: CASSLRGPGTGDGYTF
CDR3 DNA: TGTGCCAGCAGCTTACGAGGCCCCGGGACAGGGGATGGCTACACCTTC

D gene: TRBD2
V gene: TRBV5-1
J gene: TRBJ2-3
clone size: .
CDR3 protein: CASSWSGGPHVEDTQYF
CDR3 DNA: TGCGCCAGCAGCTGGAGCGGGGGCCCGCACGTTGAAGATACGCAGTATTTT

D gene: TRBD1
V gene: TRBV5-8
J gene: TRBJ2-3
clone size: .
CDR3 protein: CASSLGGDRFTDTQYF
CDR3 DNA: TGTGCCAGCAGCTTGGGAGGGGACAGATTTACAGATACGCAGTATTTT

D gene: .
V gene: TRBV6-5
J gene: TRBJ1-2
clone size: .
CDR3 protein: CASSYARRGSTYGYTF
CDR3 DNA: TGTGCCAGCAGTTACGCCCGGAGAGGGTCGACATATGGCTACACCTTC

D gene: TRBD1
V gene: TRBV6-6
J gene: TRBJ1-5
clone size: .
CDR3 protein: CASSFPPGQGNQPQHF
CDR3 DNA: TGTGCCAGCAGTTTCCCCCCGGGACAGGGGAATCAGCCCCAGCATTTT

D gene: .
V gene: TRBV6-1
J gene: TRBJ1-1
clone size: .
CDR3 protein: CASSEATGRGFNTEAFF
CDR3 DNA: TGTGCCAGCAGTGAAGCGACAGGACGGGGTTTTAACACTGAAGCTTTCTTT

D gene: .
V gene: TRBV30
J gene: TRBJ1-2
clone size: .
CDR3 protein: CAWSVEPTNTF
CDR3 DNA: TGTGCCTGGAGTGTTGAGCCCACCAACACCTTC

D gene: TRBD1
V gene: TRBV5-1
J gene: TRBJ1-1
clone size: .
CDR3 protein: CASSPATGSWLEAFF
CDR3 DNA: TGCGCCAGCAGCCCCGCGACAGGGAGCTGGTTAGAAGCTTTCTTT

D gene: TRBD1
V gene: TRBV4-1
J gene: TRBJ2-7
clone size: .
CDR3 protein: CASSQTGTGAYEQYF
CDR3 DNA: TGCGCCAGCAGCCAAACCGGGACAGGGGCTTACGAGCAATACTTC

D gene: TRBD1
V gene: TRBV2
J gene: TRBJ1-1
clone size: .
CDR3 protein: CASSDWSGQAAFF
CDR3 DNA: TGTGCCAGCAGTGACTGGTCGGGACAGGCAGCTTTCTTT

D gene: .
V gene: TRBV7-6
J gene: TRBJ2-3
clone size: .
CDR3 protein: CASSLGHFTDTQYF
CDR3 DNA: TGTGCCAGCAGCCTGGGACATTTCACAGATACGCAGTATTTT

D gene: .
V gene: TRBV2
J gene: TRBJ1-4
clone size: .
CDR3 protein: CASSWAGAGANEKLFF
CDR3 DNA: TGTGCCAGCAGTTGGGCAGGGGCAGGAGCTAATGAAAAACTGTTTTTT

D gene: .
V gene: TRBV11-2
J gene: TRBJ1-2
clone size: .
CDR3 protein: CASSPDRTYGYTF
CDR3 DNA: TGTGCCAGCAGCCCCGACAGGACCTATGGCTACACCTTC

D gene: .
V gene: TRBV27
J gene: TRBJ1-2
clone size: .
CDR3 protein: CASSPTWDFHGYTF
CDR3 DNA: TGTGCCAGCAGCCCCACCTGGGACTTCCACGGCTACACCTTC

D gene: TRBD1
V gene: TRBV5-6
J gene: TRBJ2-7
clone size: .
CDR3 protein: CASSLARTGVYEQYF
CDR3 DNA: TGTGCCAGCAGCTTGGCCCGGACAGGGGTATACGAGCAGTACTTC

D gene: .
V gene: TRBV6-6
J gene: TRBJ2-2
clone size: .
CDR3 protein: CASQEGISTGELFF
CDR3 DNA: TGTGCCAGCCAGGAGGGGATTTCCACCGGGGAGCTGTTTTTT

D gene: .
V gene: TRBV21-1
J gene: TRBJ1-4
clone size: .
CDR3 protein: CASSKVGEGRCRWATNEKLFF
CDR3 DNA: TGTGCCAGCAGCAAAGTGGGTGAGGGCAGGTGCCGGTGGGCAACTAATGAAAAACTGTTTTTT

D gene: .
V gene: TRBV19
J gene: TRBJ2-1
clone size: .
CDR3 protein: CASSALESSYNEQFF
CDR3 DNA: TGTGCCAGTAGTGCTCTAGAGAGCTCCTACAATGAGCAGTTCTTC

D gene: .
V gene: TRBV10-3
J gene: TRBJ1-1
clone size: .
CDR3 protein: CAISESSGGPNTEAFF
CDR3 DNA: TGTGCCATCAGTGAGTCGTCTGGGGGCCCGAACACTGAAGCTTTCTTT

D gene: .
V gene: TRBV5-8
J gene: TRBJ2-5
clone size: .
CDR3 protein: CASSHGQRVVQETQYF
CDR3 DNA: TGTGCCAGCAGCCACGGACAGAGGGTCGTCCAAGAGACCCAGTACTTC

D gene: TRBD1
V gene: TRBV4-1
J gene: TRBJ1-2
clone size: .
CDR3 protein: CASSPGQGANYGYTF
CDR3 DNA: TGCGCCAGCAGCCCGGGACAGGGGGCAAACTATGGCTACACCTTC

D gene: .
V gene: TRBV6-5
J gene: TRBJ2-7
clone size: .
CDR3 protein: CASKERVTSYEQYF
CDR3 DNA: TGTGCCAGCAAGGAGCGGGTAACCTCCTACGAGCAGTACTTC

D gene: .
V gene: TRBV10-2
J gene: TRBJ2-3
clone size: .
CDR3 protein: CASSESTSTDTQYF
CDR3 DNA: TGCGCCAGCAGTGAGTCGACTAGCACAGATACGCAGTATTTT

D gene: TRBD2
V gene: TRBV9
J gene: TRBJ2-2
clone size: few
CDR3 protein: CASSSSGADTGELFF
CDR3 DNA: TGTGCCAGCAGCTCGAGCGGGGCGGACACCGGGGAGCTGTTTTTT

D gene: TRBD2
V gene: TRBV27
J gene: TRBJ2-1
clone size: .
CDR3 protein: CASTRGSGGAYEQFF
CDR3 DNA: TGTGCCAGCACCCGAGGGAGCGGGGGGGCCTATGAGCAGTTCTTC

D gene: .
V gene: TRBV15
J gene: TRBJ2-5
clone size: few
CDR3 protein: CATSRDQAQETQYF
CDR3 DNA: TGTGCCACCAGCAGGGATCAGGCCCAAGAGACCCAGTACTTC

D gene: TRBD1
V gene: TRBV4-1
J gene: TRBJ1-1
clone size: many
CDR3 protein: CASSQRGGGSTEAFF
CDR3 DNA: TGCGCCAGCAGCCAAAGAGGAGGGGGCTCCACTGAAGCTTTCTTT

D gene: TRBD1
V gene: TRBV6-7
J gene: TRBJ1-4
clone size: .
CDR3 protein: CASRDKDRGSTNEKLFF
CDR3 DNA: TGTGCCAGCAGGGACAAGGACAGGGGTTCGACTAATGAAAAACTGTTTTTT

D gene: .
V gene: TRBV9
J gene: TRBJ2-7
clone size: .
CDR3 protein: CASSPRSYEQYF
CDR3 DNA: TGTGCCAGCAGCCCCCGGTCCTACGAGCAGTACTTC

D gene: TRBD1
V gene: TRBV6-4
J gene: TRBJ1-2
clone size: .
CDR3 protein: CASSRQGGNANYGYTF
CDR3 DNA: TGTGCCAGCAGCAGACAGGGGGGTAACGCTAACTATGGCTACACCTTC

D gene: TRBD1
V gene: TRBV10-3
J gene: TRBJ1-3
clone size: .
CDR3 protein: CAISDKGATGNTIYF
CDR3 DNA: TGTGCCATCAGTGATAAGGGGGCGACTGGAAACACCATATATTTT

D gene: TRBD1
V gene: TRBV7-3
J gene: TRBJ1-2
clone size: .
CDR3 protein: CASSFQQGGGYTF
CDR3 DNA: TGTGCCAGCAGCTTCCAGCAGGGGGGTGGCTACACCTTC

D gene: .
V gene: TRBV25-1
J gene: TRBJ2-5
clone size: .
CDR3 protein: CASTLAAGGSETQYF
CDR3 DNA: TGTGCCAGCACCCTCGCGGCGGGCGGGTCGGAGACCCAGTACTTC

D gene: TRBD1
V gene: TRBV4-1
J gene: TRBJ1-1
clone size: few
CDR3 protein: CASSPMRTGARNTEAFF
CDR3 DNA: TGCGCCAGCAGCCCCATGCGGACAGGGGCGAGGAACACTGAAGCTTTCTTT

D gene: .
V gene: TRBV19
J gene: TRBJ1-5
clone size: .
CDR3 protein: CASRPGTTIQPQHF
CDR3 DNA: TGTGCCAGTAGGCCGGGAACCACCATCCAGCCCCAGCATTTT

D gene: TRBD2
V gene: TRBV30
J gene: TRBJ2-7
clone size: .
CDR3 protein: CAWSVRTSVNEQYF
CDR3 DNA: TGTGCCTGGAGTGTACGGACTAGCGTTAACGAGCAGTACTTC